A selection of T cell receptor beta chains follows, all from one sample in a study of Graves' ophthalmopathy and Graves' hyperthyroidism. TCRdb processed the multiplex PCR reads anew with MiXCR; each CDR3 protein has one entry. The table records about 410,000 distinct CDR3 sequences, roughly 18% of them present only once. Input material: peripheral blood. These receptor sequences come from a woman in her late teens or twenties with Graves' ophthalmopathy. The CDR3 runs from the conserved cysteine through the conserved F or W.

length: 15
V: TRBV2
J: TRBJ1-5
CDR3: CASSEEAGDNQPQHF

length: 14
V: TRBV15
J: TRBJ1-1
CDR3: CATSRNRANTEAFF

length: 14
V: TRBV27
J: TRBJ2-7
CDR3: CASSLISGSYEQYF

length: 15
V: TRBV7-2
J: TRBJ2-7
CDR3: CASRLQQVAYGEQYF

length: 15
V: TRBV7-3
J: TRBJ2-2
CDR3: CASRDWGAGTGELFF

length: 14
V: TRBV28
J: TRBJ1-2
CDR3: CASSPLRGGYGYTF

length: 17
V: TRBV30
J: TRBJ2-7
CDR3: CAWSRDRWGLGAYEQYF

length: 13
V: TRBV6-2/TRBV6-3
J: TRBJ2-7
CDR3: CATLAGGNYEQYF

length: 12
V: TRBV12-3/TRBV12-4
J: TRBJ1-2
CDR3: CASSLMGLFYTF

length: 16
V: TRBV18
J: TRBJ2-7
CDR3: CASSQTSGGAVYEQYF

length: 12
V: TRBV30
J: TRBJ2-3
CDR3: CAWSLLKDTQYF

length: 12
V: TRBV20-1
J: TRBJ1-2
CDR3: CSARELVDGYTF

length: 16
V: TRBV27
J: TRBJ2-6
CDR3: CASSPSILAGANVLTF

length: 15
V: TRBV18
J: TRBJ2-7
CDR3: CASSAGAMISYEQYF

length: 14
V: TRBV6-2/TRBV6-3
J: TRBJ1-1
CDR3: CASRYRALGTEAFF

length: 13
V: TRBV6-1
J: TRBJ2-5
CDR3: CASSPQGSETQYF

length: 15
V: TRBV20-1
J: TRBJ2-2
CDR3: CSAPWVGPNTGELFF

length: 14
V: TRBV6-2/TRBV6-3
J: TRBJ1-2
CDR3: CASSYRGQLYGYTF

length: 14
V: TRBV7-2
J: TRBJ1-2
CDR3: CASRSQGAREGYTF

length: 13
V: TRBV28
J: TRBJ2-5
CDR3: CASRQARGETQYF

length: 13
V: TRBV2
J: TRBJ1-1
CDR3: CASSEELNTEAFF

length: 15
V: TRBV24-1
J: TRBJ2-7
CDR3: CATPTGTDTTYEQYF

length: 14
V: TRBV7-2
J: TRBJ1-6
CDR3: CASSGRDRNSPLHF

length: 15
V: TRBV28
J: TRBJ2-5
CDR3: CASNQPRTGAETQYF

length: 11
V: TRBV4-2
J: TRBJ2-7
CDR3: CASSQGREQYF

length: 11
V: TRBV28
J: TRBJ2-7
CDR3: CASSYTIEQYF

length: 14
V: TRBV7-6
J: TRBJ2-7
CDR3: CASASPTTDPLQYF

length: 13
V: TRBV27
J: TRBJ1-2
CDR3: CASSLTGRYGYTF

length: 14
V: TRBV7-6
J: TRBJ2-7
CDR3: CASSPWTGTYEQYF

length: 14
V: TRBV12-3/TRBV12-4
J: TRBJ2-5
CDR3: CASSRSPSPETQYF

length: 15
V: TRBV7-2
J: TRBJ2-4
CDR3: CASSPAGLEKNIQYF

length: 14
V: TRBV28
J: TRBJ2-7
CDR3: CASSQRGTGYEQYF

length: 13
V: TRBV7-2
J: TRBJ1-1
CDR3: CASSFTDGTEAFF

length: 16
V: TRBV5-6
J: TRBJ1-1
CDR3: CASSKGQGLASTEAFF

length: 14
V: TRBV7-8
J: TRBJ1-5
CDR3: CASSLSTGSQPQHF

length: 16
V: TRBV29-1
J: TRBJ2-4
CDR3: CSVESGGTIAKNIQYF

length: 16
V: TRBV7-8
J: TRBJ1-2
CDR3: CASSLGSRLYRTPYTF